This T cell receptor (beta chain) was sequenced in a study of shared clonotypes between healthy human individuals. V trimming: 6 bases; J trimming: 5 bases; junction bases outside the gene matches: 12. This CDR3 region has 16 residues. Germline-derived CDR1 and CDR2 are SGHTA and FQGTGA. Across several immunoSEQ plates, the genomic DNA of each subset was split evenly. Sequencing used immunoSEQ multiplex PCR; TCRdb keeps in-frame clones, though not all of them. The sample carries around 530,000 clones, around 81% recorded once. The TCR comes from a woman aged 40-49 years in good health. Some clones in this sample may be carry-over from other donors' samples. The sequenced sample consisted of PBMCs. V gene TRBV7-3 combines with J gene TRBJ2-3; 9 bases are a match to TRBD2. The CDR3 sequence: CASRLRSGRVGDTQYF. In DNA form, the CDR3 reads TGTGCCAGCAGGCTTCGTAGCGGGAGAGTTGGAGATACGCAGTATTTT.